The source of this TCR beta chain is a study of blood T cell repertoires in COVID-19. The CDR3 loop spans 13 amino acids. V was clipped by 6 bases and J by 10 bases, with 13 bases between them. Germline V gene sequence: CDR1 MNHEY, CDR2 SVGAGI. Original methodology: Nucleated cell number was recorded as an estimate derived from reference gene primer amplification. The method was immunoSEQ multiplex PCR; TCRdb's version includes in-frame clones alone and lacks a portion of them. Clone size and V and J calls were adopted from that table, with D and trimming inferred from the DNA. The table shows over 250,000 clones, with approximately 91% occurring only once. Enrolled through a virtual design, the participants were between 18 and 89 years of age and came from some 25 US areas.

This TCR was sampled from a woman aged 25 to 39 who had recovered from COVID-19. Sequenced input: PBMCs or T cells enriched from blood (not recorded which). V usage is TRBV6-5 and J usage is TRBJ1-6; D is ambiguous. The CDR3 region has the DNA TGTGCCAGCAGCCCCCCCTCGTTCTCACCCCTCCACTTT. It encodes CASSPPSFSPLHF.